These 9 T cell receptor beta chains were all obtained from the same sample, sequenced in a study of blood T cell repertoires in COVID-19. Profiled with immunoSEQ multiplex PCR; TCRdb holds only in-frame clones, not every one. Of 310,000 or so clones listed, around 83% are singletons. The sequenced material came from peripheral blood. Receptors were obtained from a woman in her forties or fifties with acute or convalescent COVID-19.

This chain connects TRBV19 to TRBJ1-3; the D gene is possibly TRBD1 (5 bases). Trimming stripped 5 bases from V and 2 bases from J, with 13 bases between. Looked up from germline, CDR1 is LNHDA and CDR2 is SQIVND (reference sequence). This CDR3 has 15 residues. CDR3: CASSSRGDAGNTIYF. CDR3 in DNA: TGTGCCAGTAGTTCCCGGGGGGATGCTGGAAACACCATATATTTT.

The J gene is TRBJ2-2, the V gene TRBV6-1; D not resolved. V lost 2 bases, J lost 1 base, and 8 bases lay in between. The CDR3 spans 15 residues. Germline V CDR1 and CDR2: MNHNS, SASEGT. The CDR3 protein is CASSENPGNTGELFF. In DNA, the CDR3 is TGTGCCAGCAGTGAAAACCCAGGGAACACCGGGGAGCTGTTTTTT.

The gene calls are TRBV12-3 or TRBV12-4 and TRBJ1-2; tentatively, D is TRBD1 (5 bases). V was pared by 11 bases and J by 6 bases, with 13 bases between. The CDR3 has 11 residues. The DNA for the CDR3 is TGTGCCTTGCGCAGGGTGAATGGCTACACCTTC. Translating it yields CALRRVNGYTF.

This chain connects TRBV5-1 to TRBJ1-3, with 7 nucleotides matching TRBD1. Germline lookup yields CDR1 SGHRS and CDR2 YFSETQ. This CDR3 has 14 amino acids. After removal of 4 bases from V and 2 bases from J, the junction contained 3 bases not matched to a gene. The CDR3 reads CASSPTGTGNTIYF. CDR3 in DNA: TGCGCCAGCAGCCCGACAGGGACTGGAAACACCATATATTTT.

The J gene is TRBJ1-5, the V gene TRBV5-8, with 9 positions matching TRBD1. The trim removed 4 bases at V and 0 bases at J, leaving 2 bases unmatched. Germline V gene data show CDR1 as SGHTS and CDR2 as YDEGEE. The CDR3 loop spans 15 amino acids. The DNA for the CDR3 is TGTGCCAGCAGCCACAGGGGGCTTAGCAATCAGCCCCAGCATTTT. Protein product: CASSHRGLSNQPQHF.

The rearrangement links TRBV6-2 or TRBV6-3 to TRBJ2-1; D uncertain. The CDR3 contains 14 residues. The ends were cut back, 0 bases at V and 10 bases at J, with 13 bases in the middle. Per germline, CDR1 MNHEY and CDR2 SVGEGT. The CDR3 protein is CASSYSPELSEQFF. For the CDR3, the DNA is TGTGCCAGCAGTTACTCGCCCGAGCTAAGCGAGCAGTTCTTC.

This clone was detected only once. The V gene is TRBV7-9, the J gene TRBJ2-2; the match to TRBD2 covers 7 bases. CDR1 and CDR2 from the germline V gene are SEHNR and FQNEAQ (reference sequence). With V trimmed by 0 bases and J by 4 bases, 8 bases remained unmatched. The CDR3 extends over 17 amino acids. CDR3 nucleotide sequence: TGTGCCAGCAGCTTAGCGGGAGGGCCGGTCGGCACCGGGGAGCTGTTTTTT. Protein product: CASSLAGGPVGTGELFF.

The count of this clone is one. The chain combines TRBV4-2 with TRBJ1-5; tentatively, D is TRBD1 (6 bases). The CDR3 runs to 16 residues. The V gene's germline CDR1 is LGHNA and CDR2 YNFKEQ. V was clipped by 0 bases and J by 7 bases, with 16 bases between them. CDR3 nucleotide sequence: TGTGCCAGCAGCCAAGATGTAGGTCAGGGGCGGCAGCCCCAGCATTTT. This translates into CASSQDVGQGRQPQHF.

This clone was detected once. This rearrangement joins TRBV5-4 to TRBJ1-1, with 10 bases matching TRBD1. Germline V gene lookup returns CDR1 SGHNT and CDR2 YYREEE (reference sequence). The V gene end was trimmed by 1 base and the J gene end by 8 bases; junction bases not matched to a gene: 5. The CDR3 length is 14 residues. CDR3 amino acids: CASSLQDRGREAFF. For the CDR3, the DNA is TGTGCCAGCAGCTTGCAAGACAGGGGGCGAGAAGCTTTCTTT.